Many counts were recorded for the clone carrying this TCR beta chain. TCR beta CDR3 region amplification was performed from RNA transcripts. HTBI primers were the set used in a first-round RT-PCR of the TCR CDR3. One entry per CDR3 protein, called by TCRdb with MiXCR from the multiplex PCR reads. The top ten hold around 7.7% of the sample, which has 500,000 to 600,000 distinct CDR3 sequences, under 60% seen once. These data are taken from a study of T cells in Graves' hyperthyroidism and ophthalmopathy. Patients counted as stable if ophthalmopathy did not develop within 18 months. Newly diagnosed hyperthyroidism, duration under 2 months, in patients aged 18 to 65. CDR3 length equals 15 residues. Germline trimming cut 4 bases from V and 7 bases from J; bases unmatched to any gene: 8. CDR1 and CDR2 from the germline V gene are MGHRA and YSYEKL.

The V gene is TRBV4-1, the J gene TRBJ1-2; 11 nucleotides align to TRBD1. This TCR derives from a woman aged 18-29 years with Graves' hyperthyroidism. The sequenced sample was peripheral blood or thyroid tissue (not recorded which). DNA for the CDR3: TGCGCCAGCAGCCCAGCAGGACAGGGGGCGCGTGGCTACACCTTC. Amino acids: CASSPAGQGARGYTF.